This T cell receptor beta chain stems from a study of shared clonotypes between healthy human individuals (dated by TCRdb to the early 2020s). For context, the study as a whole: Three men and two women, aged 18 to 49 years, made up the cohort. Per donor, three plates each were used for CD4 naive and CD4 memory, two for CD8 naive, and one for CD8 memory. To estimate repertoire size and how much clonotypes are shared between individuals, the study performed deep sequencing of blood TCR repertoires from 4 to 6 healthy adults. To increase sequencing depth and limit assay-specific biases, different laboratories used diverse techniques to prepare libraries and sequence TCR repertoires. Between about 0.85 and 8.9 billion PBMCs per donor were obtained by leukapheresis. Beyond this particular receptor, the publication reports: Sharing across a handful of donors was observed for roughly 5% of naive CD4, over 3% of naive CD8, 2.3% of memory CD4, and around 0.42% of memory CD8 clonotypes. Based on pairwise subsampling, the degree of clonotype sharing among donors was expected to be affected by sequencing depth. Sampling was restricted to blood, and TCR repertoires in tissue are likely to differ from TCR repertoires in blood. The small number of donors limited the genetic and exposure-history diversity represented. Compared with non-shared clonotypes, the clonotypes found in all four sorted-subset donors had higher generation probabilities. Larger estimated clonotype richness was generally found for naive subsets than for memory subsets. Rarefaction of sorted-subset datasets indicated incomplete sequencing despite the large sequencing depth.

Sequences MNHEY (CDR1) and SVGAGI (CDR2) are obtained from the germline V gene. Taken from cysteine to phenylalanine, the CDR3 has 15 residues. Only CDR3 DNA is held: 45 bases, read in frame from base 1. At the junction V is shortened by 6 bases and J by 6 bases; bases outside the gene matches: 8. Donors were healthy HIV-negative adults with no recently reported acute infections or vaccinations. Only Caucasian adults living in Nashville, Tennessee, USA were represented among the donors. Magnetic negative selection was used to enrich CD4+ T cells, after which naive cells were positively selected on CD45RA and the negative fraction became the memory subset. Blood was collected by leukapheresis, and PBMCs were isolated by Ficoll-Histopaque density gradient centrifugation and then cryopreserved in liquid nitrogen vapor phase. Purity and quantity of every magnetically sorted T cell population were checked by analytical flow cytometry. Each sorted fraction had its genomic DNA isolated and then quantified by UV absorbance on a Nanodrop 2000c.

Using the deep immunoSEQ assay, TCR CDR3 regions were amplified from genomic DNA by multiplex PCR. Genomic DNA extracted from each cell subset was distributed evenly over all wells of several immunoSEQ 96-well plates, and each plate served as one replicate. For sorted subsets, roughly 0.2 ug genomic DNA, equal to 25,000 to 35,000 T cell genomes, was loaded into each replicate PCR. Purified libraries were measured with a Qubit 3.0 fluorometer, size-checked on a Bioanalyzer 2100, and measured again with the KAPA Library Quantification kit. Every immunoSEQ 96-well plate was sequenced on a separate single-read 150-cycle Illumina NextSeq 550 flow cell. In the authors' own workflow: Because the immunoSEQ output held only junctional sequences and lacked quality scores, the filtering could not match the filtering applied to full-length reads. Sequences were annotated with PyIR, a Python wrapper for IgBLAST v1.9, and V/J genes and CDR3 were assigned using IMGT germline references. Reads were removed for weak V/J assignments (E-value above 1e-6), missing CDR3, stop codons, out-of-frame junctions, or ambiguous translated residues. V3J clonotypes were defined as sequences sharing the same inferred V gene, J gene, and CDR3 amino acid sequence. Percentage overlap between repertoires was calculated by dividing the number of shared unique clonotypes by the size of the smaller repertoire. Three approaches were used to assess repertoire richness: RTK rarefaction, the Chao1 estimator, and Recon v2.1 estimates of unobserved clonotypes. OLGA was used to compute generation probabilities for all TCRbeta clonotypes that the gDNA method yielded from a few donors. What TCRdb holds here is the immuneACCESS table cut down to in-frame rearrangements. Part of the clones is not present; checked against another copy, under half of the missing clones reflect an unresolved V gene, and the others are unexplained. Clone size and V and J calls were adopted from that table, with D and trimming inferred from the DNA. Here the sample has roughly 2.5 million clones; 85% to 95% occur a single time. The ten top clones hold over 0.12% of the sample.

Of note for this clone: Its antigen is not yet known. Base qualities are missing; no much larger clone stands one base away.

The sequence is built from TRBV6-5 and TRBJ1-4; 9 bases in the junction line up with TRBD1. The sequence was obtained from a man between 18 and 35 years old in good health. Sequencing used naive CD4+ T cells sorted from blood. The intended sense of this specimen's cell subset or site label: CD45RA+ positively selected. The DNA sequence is TGTGCCAGCAGGCCATTCTGGACAGGGGATGAAAAACTGTTTTTT. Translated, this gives CASRPFWTGDEKLFF.